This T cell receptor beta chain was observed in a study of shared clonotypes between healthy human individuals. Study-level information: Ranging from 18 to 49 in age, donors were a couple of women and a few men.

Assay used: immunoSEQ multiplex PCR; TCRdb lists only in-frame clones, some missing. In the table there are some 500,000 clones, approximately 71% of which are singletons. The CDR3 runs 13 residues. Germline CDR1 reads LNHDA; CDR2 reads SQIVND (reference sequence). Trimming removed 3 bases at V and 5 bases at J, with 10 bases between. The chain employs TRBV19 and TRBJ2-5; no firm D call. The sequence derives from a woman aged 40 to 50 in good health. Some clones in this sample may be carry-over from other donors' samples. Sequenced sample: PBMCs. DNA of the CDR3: TGTGCCAGTAGTATCGTGATTACGGAGACCCAGTACTTC. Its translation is CASSIVITETQYF.